These T cell receptor beta chains were read from a single sample in a study of T-cell reconstitution after alpha-beta-depleted transplantation in children. Each CDR3 protein gets one entry after TCRdb re-called the PCR reads with MiXCR. This sample has 140,000 to 150,000 distinct CDR3 sequences, with about 9% found just once. Source: PBMCs, mostly from graft donor cells, taken 180 days after TCRalphabeta/CD19-depleted stem cell transplant. These TCRs come from a female patient aged 2-9 years who had a stem cell transplant for congenital amegakaryocytic thrombocytopenia, so the T cells may come from the graft donor. The CDR3 runs from the conserved cysteine through the conserved F or W. A D gene is named only where the DNA matches it firmly. Rows give clone size only sometimes, using once, few, many, or a class for an expanded clone.

TRBV20-1,TRBJ2-5,.,13,.,CSASPALQETQYF,TGCAGTGCTAGTCCAGCACTACAAGAGACCCAGTACTTC
TRBV7-2,TRBJ2-1,.,14,.,CASSSRLPGPEQFF,TGTGCCAGCAGCTCTCGACTCCCCGGGCCAGAGCAGTTCTTC
TRBV5-1,TRBJ2-7,.,15,TRBD2,CASSLGVAGVREQYF,TGCGCCAGCAGCTTAGGGGTAGCGGGAGTGAGGGAGCAGTACTTC
TRBV10-3,TRBJ2-7,many,12,.,CATRRESYEQYF,TGTGCCACCAGAAGGGAGAGCTACGAGCAGTACTTC
TRBV4-1,TRBJ2-7,few,19,.,CASSQDTILGAQVPYEQYF,TGCGCCAGCAGCCAAGATACGATTTTGGGGGCACAAGTCCCCTACGAGCAGTACTTC
TRBV5-1,TRBJ2-6,few,16,.,CASSLSGLSGANVLTF,TGCGCCAGCAGCTTGTCGGGCCTCTCTGGGGCCAACGTCCTGACTTTC
TRBV10-3,TRBJ2-7,many,12,TRBD1,CAIKDRGLEQYF,TGTGCCATCAAGGACAGGGGGCTCGAGCAGTACTTC
TRBV7-9,TRBJ2-2,few,17,.,CASSLTFSETNTGELFF,TGTGCCAGCAGCTTAACGTTCTCGGAGACGAACACCGGGGAGCTGTTTTTT
TRBV5-1,TRBJ2-2,.,14,.,CASSLVWPTGELFF,TGCGCCAGCAGCTTGGTTTGGCCCACCGGGGAGCTGTTTTTT
TRBV5-1,TRBJ1-2,many,17,TRBD1,CASSKGTGFSSNYGYTF,TGCGCCAGCAGCAAAGGGACAGGCTTCTCGTCTAACTATGGCTACACCTTC
TRBV12-3/TRBV12-4,TRBJ1-4,many,15,.,CASSPFRGLNEKLFF,TGTGCCAGCAGTCCATTCCGGGGCCTTAATGAAAAACTGTTTTTT
TRBV7-6,TRBJ2-7,.,14,.,CASSSVTGPYEQYF,TGTGCCAGCAGCTCCGTGACCGGACCCTACGAGCAGTACTTC
TRBV10-3,TRBJ1-2,many,12,.,CAISVQASGYTF,TGTGCCATCAGTGTACAGGCCTCCGGCTACACCTTC
TRBV5-6,TRBJ2-1,.,15,TRBD2,CASSALAGPYNEQFF,TGTGCCAGCAGCGCCCTAGCGGGGCCTTACAATGAGCAGTTCTTC
TRBV27,TRBJ1-5,many,16,.,CASSSGGRVRNQPQHF,TGTGCCAGCAGTTCCGGGGGTAGGGTGAGGAATCAGCCCCAGCATTTT
TRBV4-2,TRBJ2-3,few,17,TRBD2,CASSQDFYLAGPDTQYF,TGTGCCAGCAGCCAAGATTTCTACCTAGCGGGGCCGGATACGCAGTATTTT
TRBV9,TRBJ2-6,few,17,TRBD1,CASSVRDRDLGANVLTF,TGTGCCAGCAGCGTCCGGGACAGGGACCTTGGGGCCAACGTCCTGACTTTC
TRBV28,TRBJ2-3,many,17,.,CASSFLSFPSITDTQYF,TGTGCCAGCAGTTTTCTTAGTTTCCCCTCTATAACAGATACGCAGTATTTT
TRBV29-1,TRBJ2-1,many,14,.,CSVDKRLSYNEQFF,TGCAGCGTTGATAAACGGCTATCCTACAATGAGCAGTTCTTC
TRBV29-1,TRBJ1-3,many,13,.,CSVRAPGANTIYF,TGCAGCGTTCGGGCCCCAGGAGCGAACACCATATATTTT
TRBV6-2/TRBV6-3,TRBJ1-3,many,14,.,CASSYLASGNTIYF,TGTGCCAGCAGTTACCTTGCTTCTGGAAACACCATATATTTT
TRBV25-1,TRBJ2-7,few,12,.,CASSSPTGRQGF,TGTGCCAGCAGTTCCCCGACCGGGAGACAAGGATTC
TRBV6-5,TRBJ2-7,many,14,.,CASSYSQLPYEQYF,TGTGCCAGCAGTTACTCGCAGCTTCCTTACGAGCAGTACTTC
TRBV28,TRBJ2-5,few,15,.,CASSWPGAIQETQYF,TGTGCCAGCAGTTGGCCAGGGGCGATCCAAGAGACCCAGTACTTC
TRBV20-1,TRBJ2-7,.,16,TRBD2,CSAFSGGAPDYGEQYF,TGCAGTGCTTTTAGCGGGGGGGCCCCGGATTACGGCGAGCAGTACTTC
TRBV5-1,TRBJ2-1,.,15,.,CASSPMAGTKNEQFF,TGCGCCAGCAGCCCGATGGCGGGGACCAAGAATGAGCAGTTCTTC
TRBV10-3,TRBJ2-7,once,14,.,CAISPGLLSYEQYF,TGTGCCATCAGCCCCGGGCTCCTCTCCTACGAGCAGTACTTC
TRBV27,TRBJ2-6,many,15,TRBD1,CASSIQGNGANVLTF,TGTGCCAGCAGTATACAGGGGAACGGGGCCAACGTCCTGACTTTC
TRBV7-2,TRBJ2-7,few,15,.,CASSLDRDGSYEQYF,TGTGCCAGCAGTTTAGACCGGGACGGCTCCTACGAGCAGTACTTC
TRBV9,TRBJ2-1,few,18,TRBD2,CASSVSLLGGSSYNEQFF,TGTGCCAGCAGCGTATCCCTTCTGGGCGGGAGCTCCTACAATGAGCAGTTCTTC
TRBV18,TRBJ1-2,few,14,.,CASSLDQGIYGYTF,TGTGCCAGCTCACTAGATCAGGGGATTTATGGCTACACCTTC
TRBV10-3,TRBJ2-7,many,13,TRBD1,CAISVGQTYEQYF,TGTGCCATCAGTGTGGGACAGACCTACGAGCAGTACTTC
TRBV19,TRBJ2-3,.,14,.,CASLGQRNTDTQYF,TGTGCCAGTCTGGGGCAGCGGAACACAGATACGCAGTATTTT
TRBV5-6,TRBJ2-5,many,14,.,CASSPTDGKETQYF,TGTGCCAGCAGCCCGACAGACGGCAAAGAGACCCAGTACTTC
TRBV27,TRBJ2-1,many,13,.,CASSLAAYNEQFF,TGTGCCAGCAGTTTAGCGGCCTACAATGAGCAGTTCTTC
TRBV11-2,TRBJ2-7,.,15,.,CASSLVDRPSYEQYF,TGTGCCAGCAGCTTAGTGGACAGACCCTCCTACGAGCAGTACTTC
TRBV15,TRBJ2-6,few,18,.,CATSRDLNRLTGANVLTF,TGTGCCACCAGCAGAGATCTCAACAGGTTGACGGGGGCCAACGTCCTGACTTTC
TRBV5-1,TRBJ1-2,few,15,.,CASSLDRSSAYGYTF,TGCGCCAGCAGCTTAGACAGGTCGAGCGCCTATGGCTACACCTTC
TRBV6-1,TRBJ2-7,many,15,TRBD1,CASRTGPAISYEQYF,TGTGCCAGCCGGACAGGGCCAGCGATCTCCTACGAGCAGTACTTC
TRBV7-3,TRBJ2-7,few,13,.,CASSFGREGEQYF,TGTGCCAGCAGCTTCGGGCGGGAAGGTGAGCAGTACTTC
TRBV20-1,TRBJ2-1,many,15,TRBD2,CSARGTSGSINEQFF,TGCAGTGCTAGGGGGACTAGCGGGAGTATCAATGAGCAGTTCTTC